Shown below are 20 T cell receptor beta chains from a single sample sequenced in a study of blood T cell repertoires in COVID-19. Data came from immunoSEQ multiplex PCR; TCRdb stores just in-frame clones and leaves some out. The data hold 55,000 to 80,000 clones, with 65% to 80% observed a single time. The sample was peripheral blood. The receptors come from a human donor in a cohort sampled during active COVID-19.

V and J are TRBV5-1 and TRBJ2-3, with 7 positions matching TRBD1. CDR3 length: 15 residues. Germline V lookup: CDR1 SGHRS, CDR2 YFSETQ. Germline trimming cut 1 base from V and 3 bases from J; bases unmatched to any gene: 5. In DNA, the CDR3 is TGCGCCAGCAGCTTGAATACAGGGGCAACAGATACGCAGTATTTT. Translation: CASSLNTGATDTQYF.

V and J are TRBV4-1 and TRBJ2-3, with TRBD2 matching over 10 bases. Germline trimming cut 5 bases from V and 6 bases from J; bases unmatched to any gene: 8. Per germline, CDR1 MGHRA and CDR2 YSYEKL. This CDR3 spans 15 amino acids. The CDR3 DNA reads TGCGCCAGCAGCGAGCAGCGGGGGGGCTCGGATACGCAGTATTTT. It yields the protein CASSEQRGGSDTQYF.

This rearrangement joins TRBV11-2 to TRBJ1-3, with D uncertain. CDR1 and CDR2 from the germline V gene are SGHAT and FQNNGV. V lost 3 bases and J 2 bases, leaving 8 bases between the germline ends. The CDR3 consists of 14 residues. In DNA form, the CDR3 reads TGTGCCAGCAGCTTTACAGCTACTGGAAACACCATATATTTT. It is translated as CASSFTATGNTIYF.

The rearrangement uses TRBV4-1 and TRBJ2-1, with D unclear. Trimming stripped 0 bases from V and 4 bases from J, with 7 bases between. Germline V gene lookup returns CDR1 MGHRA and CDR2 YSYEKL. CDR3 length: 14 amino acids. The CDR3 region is CASSQDEMYNEQFF. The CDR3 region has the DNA TGCGCCAGCAGCCAAGATGAGATGTACAATGAGCAGTTCTTC.

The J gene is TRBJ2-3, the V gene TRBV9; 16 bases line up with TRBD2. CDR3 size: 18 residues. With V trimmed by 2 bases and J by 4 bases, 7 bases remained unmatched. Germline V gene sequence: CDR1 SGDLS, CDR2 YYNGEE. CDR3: CASSVLGTSGGAPDTQYF. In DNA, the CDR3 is TGTGCCAGCAGCGTCCTCGGGACTAGCGGGGGGGCACCAGATACGCAGTATTTT.

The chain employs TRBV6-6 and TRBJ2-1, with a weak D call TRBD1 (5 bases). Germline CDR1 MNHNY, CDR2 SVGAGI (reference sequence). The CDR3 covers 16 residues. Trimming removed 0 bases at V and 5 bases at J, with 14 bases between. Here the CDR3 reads CASSYSVRGPHNEQFF. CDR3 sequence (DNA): TGTGCCAGCAGTTACTCAGTTAGGGGCCCCCACAATGAGCAGTTCTTC.

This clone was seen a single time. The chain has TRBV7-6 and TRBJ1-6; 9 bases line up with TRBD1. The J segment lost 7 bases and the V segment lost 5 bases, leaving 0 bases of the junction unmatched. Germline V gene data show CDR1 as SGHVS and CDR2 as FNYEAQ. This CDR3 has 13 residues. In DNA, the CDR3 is TGTGCCAGCAGCGGGACAGGGAATTCACCCCTCCACTTT. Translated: CASSGTGNSPLHF.

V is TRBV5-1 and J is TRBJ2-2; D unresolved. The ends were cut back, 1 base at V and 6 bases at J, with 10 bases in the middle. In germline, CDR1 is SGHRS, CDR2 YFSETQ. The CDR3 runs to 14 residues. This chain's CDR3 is CASSLYTGAGELFF. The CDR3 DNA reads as TGCGCCAGCAGCTTGTATACCGGTGCCGGGGAGCTGTTTTTT.

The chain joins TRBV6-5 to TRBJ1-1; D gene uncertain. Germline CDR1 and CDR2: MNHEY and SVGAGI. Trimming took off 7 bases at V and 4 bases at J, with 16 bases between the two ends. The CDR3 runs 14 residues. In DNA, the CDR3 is TGTGCCAGCACAATGGGTCTAGGAGGCACTGAAGCTTTCTTT. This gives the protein CASTMGLGGTEAFF.

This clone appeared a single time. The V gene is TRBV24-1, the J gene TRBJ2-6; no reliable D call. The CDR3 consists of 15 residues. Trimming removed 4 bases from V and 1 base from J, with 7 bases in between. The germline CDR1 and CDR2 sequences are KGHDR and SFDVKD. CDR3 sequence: CATSDQSSGANVLTF. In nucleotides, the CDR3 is TGTGCCACCAGTGACCAGTCTTCTGGGGCCAACGTCCTGACTTTC.

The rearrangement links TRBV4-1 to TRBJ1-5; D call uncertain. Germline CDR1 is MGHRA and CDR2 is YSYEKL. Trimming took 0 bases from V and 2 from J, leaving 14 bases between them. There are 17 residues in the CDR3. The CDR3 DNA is TGCGCCAGCAGCCAAGACCCGGGCCGGGGTGGCAATCAGCCCCAGCATTTT. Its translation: CASSQDPGRGGNQPQHF.

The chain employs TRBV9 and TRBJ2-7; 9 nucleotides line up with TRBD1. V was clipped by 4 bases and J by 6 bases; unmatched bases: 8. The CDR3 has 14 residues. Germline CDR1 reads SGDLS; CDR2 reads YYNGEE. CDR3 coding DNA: TGTGCCAGCAGCCTCGGGGCGGGACAGGGCGAGCAGTACTTC. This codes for CASSLGAGQGEQYF. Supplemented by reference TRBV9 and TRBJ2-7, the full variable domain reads DSGVTQTPKHLITATGQRVTLRCSPRSGDLSVYWYQQSLDQGLQFLIQYYNGEERAKGNILERFSAQQFPDLHSELNLSSLELGDSALYFCASSLGAGQGEQYFGPGTRLTVT.

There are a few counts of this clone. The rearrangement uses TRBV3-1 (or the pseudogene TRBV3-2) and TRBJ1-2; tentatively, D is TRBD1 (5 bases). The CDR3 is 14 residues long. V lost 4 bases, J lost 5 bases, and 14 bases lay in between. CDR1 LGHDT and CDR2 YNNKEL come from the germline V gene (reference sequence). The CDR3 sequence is CASSLRKGPYGYTF. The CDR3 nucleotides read TGTGCCAGCAGCCTCCGGAAGGGGCCTTATGGCTACACCTTC.

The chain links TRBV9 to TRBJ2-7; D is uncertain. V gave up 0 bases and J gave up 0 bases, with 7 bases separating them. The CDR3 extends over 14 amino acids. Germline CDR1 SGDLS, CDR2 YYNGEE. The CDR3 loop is CASSVATGSYEQYF. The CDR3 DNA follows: TGTGCCAGCAGCGTAGCTACGGGCTCCTACGAGCAGTACTTC.

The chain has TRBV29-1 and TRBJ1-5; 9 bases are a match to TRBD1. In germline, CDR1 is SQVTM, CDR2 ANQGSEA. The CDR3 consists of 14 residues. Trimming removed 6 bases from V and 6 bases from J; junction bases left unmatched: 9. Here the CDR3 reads CSVETGGGGQPQHF. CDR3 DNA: TGCAGCGTAGAAACAGGGGGCGGGGGTCAGCCCCAGCATTTT.

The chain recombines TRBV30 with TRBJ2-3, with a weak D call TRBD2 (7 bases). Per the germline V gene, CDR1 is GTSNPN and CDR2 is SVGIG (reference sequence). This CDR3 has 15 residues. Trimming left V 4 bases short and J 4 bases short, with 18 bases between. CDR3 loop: CAWTAGGREADTQYF. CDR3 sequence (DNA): TGTGCCTGGACCGCCGGGGGCCGGGAGGCAGATACGCAGTATTTT.

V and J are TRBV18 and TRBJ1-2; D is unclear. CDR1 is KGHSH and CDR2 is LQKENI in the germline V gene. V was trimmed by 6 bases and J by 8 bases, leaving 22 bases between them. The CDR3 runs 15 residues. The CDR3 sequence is CASSPDSAAEWGYTF. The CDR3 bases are TGTGCCAGCTCCCCGGACTCGGCCGCTGAATGGGGCTACACCTTC.

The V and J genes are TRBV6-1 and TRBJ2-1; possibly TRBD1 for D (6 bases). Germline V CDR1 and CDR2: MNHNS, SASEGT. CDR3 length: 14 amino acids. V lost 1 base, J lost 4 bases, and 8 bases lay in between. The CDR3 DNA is TGTGCCAGCAGTGAAGGACAGGAGTACAATGAGCAGTTCTTC. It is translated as CASSEGQEYNEQFF.

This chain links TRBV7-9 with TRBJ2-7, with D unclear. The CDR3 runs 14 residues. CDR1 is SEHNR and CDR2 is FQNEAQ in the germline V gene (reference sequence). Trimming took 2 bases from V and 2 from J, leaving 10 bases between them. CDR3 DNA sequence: TGTGCCAGCAGCTTAAGAGGTTGGCCCTACGAGCAGTACTTC. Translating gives CASSLRGWPYEQYF.

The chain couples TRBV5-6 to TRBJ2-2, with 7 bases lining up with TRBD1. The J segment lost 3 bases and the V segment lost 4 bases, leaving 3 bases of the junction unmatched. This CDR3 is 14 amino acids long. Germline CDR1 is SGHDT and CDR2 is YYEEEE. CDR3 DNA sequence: TGTGCCAGCAGCAGGGGGCGCCACACCGGGGAGCTGTTTTTT. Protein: CASSRGRHTGELFF.